This TCR beta chain was retrieved from a study of beta chain features in type 1 diabetes. Sequencing targeted expressed TCRB transcripts, as all isolated RNA had been reverse transcribed. Repertoires were generated with immunoSEQ multiplex PCR, while TCRdb's copy carries only in-frame clones and drops some. The sample has approximately 400,000 clones; approximately 16% are singletons. Germline V gene lookup returns CDR1 LNHDA and CDR2 SQIVND (reference sequence). The CDR3 length is 14 residues. Deletions cut 2 bases from V and 6 bases from J, with 11 bases between. V is TRBV19 and J is TRBJ2-1; D is unresolved. The sequence was collected from a young woman in good health. Material for sequencing was naive CD4+ T cells from blood. The CDR3 region is CASSILRRSNEQFF. CDR3 in DNA: TGTGCCAGTAGTATACTGAGAAGGAGCAATGAGCAGTTCTTC.